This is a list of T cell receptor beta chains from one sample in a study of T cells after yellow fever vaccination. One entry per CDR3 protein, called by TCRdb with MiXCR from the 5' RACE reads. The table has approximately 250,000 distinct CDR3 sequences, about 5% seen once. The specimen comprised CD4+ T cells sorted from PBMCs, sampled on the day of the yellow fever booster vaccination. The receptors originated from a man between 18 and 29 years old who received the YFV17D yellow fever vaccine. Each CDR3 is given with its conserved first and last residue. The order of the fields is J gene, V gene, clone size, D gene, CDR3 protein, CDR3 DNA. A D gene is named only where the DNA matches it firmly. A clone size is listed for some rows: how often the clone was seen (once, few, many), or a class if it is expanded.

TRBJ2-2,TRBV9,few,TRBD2,CASSSGLATGELFF,TGTGCCAGCAGCTCCGGACTAGCCACCGGGGAGCTGTTTTTT
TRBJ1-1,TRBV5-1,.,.,CASSLAFRGTGTEAFF,TGCGCCAGCAGCTTGGCCTTTCGAGGAACAGGCACTGAAGCTTTCTTT
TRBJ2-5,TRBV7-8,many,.,CASSLVWGRETQYF,TGTGCCAGCAGCTTAGTGTGGGGGCGTGAGACCCAGTACTTC
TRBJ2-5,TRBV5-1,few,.,CASTRDTRETQYF,TGCGCCAGCACCAGGGACACTCGTGAGACCCAGTACTTC
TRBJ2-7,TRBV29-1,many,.,CSVVSGAPSTVYEQYF,TGCAGCGTTGTGTCAGGGGCCCCATCGACGGTCTACGAGCAGTACTTC
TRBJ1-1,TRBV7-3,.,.,CASSATGQNTEAFF,TGTGCCAGCAGCGCGACAGGCCAGAACACTGAAGCTTTCTTT
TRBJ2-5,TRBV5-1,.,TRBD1,CASSSPGGQETQYF,TGCGCCAGCAGCTCACCAGGGGGTCAAGAGACCCAGTACTTC
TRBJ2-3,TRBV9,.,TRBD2,CASSVGARGADTQYF,TGTGCCAGCAGCGTAGGGGCACGGGGGGCAGATACGCAGTATTTT
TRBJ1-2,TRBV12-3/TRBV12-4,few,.,CASSPDGTYGYTF,TGTGCCAGCAGCCCGGACGGGACCTATGGCTACACCTTC
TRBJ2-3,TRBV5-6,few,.,CASSLLTFSDTQYF,TGTGCCAGCAGCTTGCTGACTTTCTCAGATACGCAGTATTTT
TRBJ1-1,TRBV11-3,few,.,CASSLGGAGTEAFF,TGTGCCAGCAGCTTAGGGGGGGCCGGCACTGAAGCTTTCTTT
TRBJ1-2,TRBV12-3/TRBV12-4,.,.,CASRDRAGYTF,TGTGCCAGCAGGGACCGAGCCGGCTACACCTTC
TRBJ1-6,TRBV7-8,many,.,CASSSPGNNSPLHF,TGTGCCAGCAGCTCGCCAGGGAACAATTCACCCCTCCACTTT
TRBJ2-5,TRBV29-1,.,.,CSVRQGWAGETQYF,TGCAGCGTTCGGCAGGGATGGGCGGGAGAGACCCAGTACTTC
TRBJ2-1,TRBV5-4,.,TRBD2,CASSSGRGGYNEQFF,TGTGCCAGCAGCTCCGGGCGGGGGGGATACAATGAGCAGTTCTTC
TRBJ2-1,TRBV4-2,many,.,CASSQEKNEQFF,TGTGCCAGCAGCCAAGAAAAAAATGAGCAGTTCTTC
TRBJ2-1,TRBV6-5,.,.,CASRDSRRRRQFF,TGTGCCAGCAGGGATTCCCGGAGAAGACGGCAGTTCTTC
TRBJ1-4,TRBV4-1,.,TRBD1,CASSQDMKGAREKLFF,TGCGCCAGCAGCCAAGATATGAAGGGGGCGCGGGAAAAACTGTTTTTT
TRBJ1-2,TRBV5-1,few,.,CASSLADGHYGYTF,TGCGCCAGCAGCTTGGCCGACGGTCACTATGGCTACACCTTC
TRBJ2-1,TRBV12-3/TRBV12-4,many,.,CASSLGENLYNEQFF,TGTGCCAGCAGTTTAGGGGAGAACTTGTACAATGAGCAGTTCTTC